The present entry profiles one T cell receptor beta chain with its context. The data stem from a study of blood T cell repertoires in COVID-19. Sequencing used immunoSEQ multiplex PCR; TCRdb keeps in-frame clones, though not all of them. Of roughly 220,000 clones listed, approximately 80% are singletons. V was clipped by 5 bases and J by 4 bases; unmatched bases: 5. The CDR3 spans 14 residues. Germline V gene sequence: CDR1 SEHNR, CDR2 FQNEAQ (reference sequence). What was sequenced was peripheral blood. The chain uses TRBV7-9 and TRBJ1-5, with 7 bases lining up with TRBD1. The clonotype originates from a woman aged 40 to 49 who had recovered from COVID-19. In DNA, the CDR3 is TGTGCCAGCAGCATGACAGGGCGAAATCAGCCCCAGCATTTT. It specifies CASSMTGRNQPQHF.